Listed here are 21 T cell receptor beta chains from one sample, sequenced in a study of T-cell reconstitution after alpha-beta-depleted transplantation in children. A TCRbeta library incorporating unique molecular identifiers was prepared. TCRdb re-called the PCR reads with MiXCR, one entry per CDR3 protein. The table shows approximately 980,000 distinct CDR3 sequences, with roughly 29% occurring only once. The sequencing here drew on PBMCs, mostly from graft donor cells, taken 360 days after TCRalphabeta/CD19-depleted stem cell transplant. These TCRs come from a boy less than two years old who had a stem cell transplant for SCID, so the T cells may come from the graft donor.

The J gene is TRBJ1-5, the V gene TRBV4-1; no reliable D call. Trimming removed 4 bases at V and 5 bases at J, with 12 bases between. Germline V gene lookup returns CDR1 MGHRA and CDR2 YSYEKL. The CDR3 is 14 residues long. CDR3 loop: CASSPSHGDQPQHF. Written as DNA, the CDR3 is TGCGCCAGCAGCCCGAGTCACGGGGATCAGCCCCAGCATTTT.

This clonotype has just a few counts. The chain combines TRBV24-1 with TRBJ2-2; no clear D gene. The CDR3 has 13 residues. V was pared by 4 bases and J by 5 bases, with 7 bases between. Germline CDR1 is KGHDR and CDR2 is SFDVKD. The CDR3 sequence is CATSDSRTGELFF. The CDR3 coding sequence is TGTGCCACCAGTGACTCAAGAACCGGGGAGCTGTTTTTT.

There are a few counts of this clonotype. The chain combines TRBV5-5 with TRBJ1-6, with 8 bases matching TRBD1. Germline V CDR1 and CDR2: SGHKS, YYEKEE (reference sequence). J gave up 10 bases and V 4 bases, and 10 bases lay outside the gene matches. This CDR3 comprises 15 residues. In DNA form, the CDR3 reads TGTGCCAGCAGCCCAACTGGACAGGGTGGATCACCCCTCCACTTT. Protein: CASSPTGQGGSPLHF.

This clonotype has only a few counts. The V call is TRBV12-3 or TRBV12-4, the J call TRBJ2-7; tentative D call: TRBD1 (6 bases). Between the trimmed V and J ends, which lost 6 bases and 1 base, there was a span of 16 bases. This CDR3 has 15 amino acids. In nucleotides, the CDR3 is TGTGCCAGCAGCAATGGACAGCGACTTTCCTACGAGCAGTACTTC. As protein: CASSNGQRLSYEQYF.

This clonotype has a count of ten or more. CDR3 amino acids: CSAGPEGGLDEQFF. CDR3 DNA sequence: TGCAGTGCAGGCCCCGAGGGGGGCCTCGATGAGCAGTTCTTC. The gene calls are TRBV20-1 and TRBJ2-1; D tentatively reads TRBD1 or TRBD2 (6 bases each). The CDR3 consists of 14 residues. V was shortened by 6 bases and J by 8 bases, with 20 bases between the two germline ends. Germline V CDR1 and CDR2: DFQATT, SNEGSKA (reference sequence).

The chain is built from TRBV18 and TRBJ1-1; D gene uncertain. The CDR3 is 16 amino acids. Trimming took 3 bases from V and 0 from J, leaving 14 bases between them. Per the germline V gene, CDR1 is KGHSH and CDR2 is LQKENI. CDR3 sequence: CASSPYIVLMNTEAFF. DNA for the CDR3: TGTGCCAGCTCACCGTACATAGTCCTCATGAACACTGAAGCTTTCTTT.

The table lists this clonotype with a count of one. V is TRBV7-9 and J is TRBJ2-5; D is possibly TRBD1 (6 bases). CDR1 is SEHNR and CDR2 is FQNEAQ in the germline V gene (reference sequence). The length of the CDR3 is 14 residues. Trimming cost V 1 base and J 4 bases, with 10 bases left between them. The CDR3: CASSLGAGVETQYF. Here the CDR3 DNA reads TGTGCCAGCAGCTTAGGGGCAGGGGTAGAGACCCAGTACTTC.

This clonotype was observed a few times. This chain uses TRBV5-1 with TRBJ2-2; maybe TRBD1 (6 bases). V lost 5 bases, J lost 5 bases, and 19 bases lay in between. This CDR3 has 16 amino acids. Germline loops: CDR1 SGHRS, CDR2 YFSETQ. CDR3 nucleotide sequence: TGCGCCAGCAGTCCAGCCCTGGGGGCTAGGACCGGGGAGCTGTTTTTT. Translating it yields CASSPALGARTGELFF. The full variable domain, with the rest looked up from reference TRBV5-1 and TRBJ2-2, is KAGVTQTPRYLIKTRGQQVTLSCSPISGHRSVSWYQQTPGQGLQFLFEYFSETQRNKGNFPGRFSGRQFSNSRSEMNVSTLELGDSALYLCASSPALGARTGELFFGEGSRLTVL.

About this clonotype: This may come from a read error, since a much larger clone is one base off. V gene TRBV7-6 combines with J gene TRBJ2-5; 7 positions match TRBD1. V trimming: 5 bases; J trimming: 1 base; junction bases outside the gene matches: 4. Germline-derived CDR1 and CDR2 are SGHVS and FNYEAQ. The CDR3 is 14 residues long. The CDR3 DNA reads TGTGCCAGCAGCCGGGACAGCGCCCAAGAGACCCAGTACTTC. Translated: CASSRDSAQETQYF.

As regards this clonotype: At one end the junction does not follow the germline gene, possibly because of a read error. The chain recombines TRBV6-5 with TRBJ1-3; D is ambiguous. Germline V gene lookup returns CDR1 MNHEY and CDR2 SVGAGI. The CDR3 is made up of 13 amino acids. CDR3 region: CASSYSIGSTIYF. CDR3 DNA: TGTGCCAGCAGTTACTCGATCGGAAGCACCATATATTTT.

This clonotype has just a few counts. Here the CDR3 reads CASSPPGLRGAKNIQYF. CDR3 bases: TGTGCCAGCAGCCCTCCGGGACTGCGGGGAGCCAAAAACATTCAGTACTTC. The chain couples TRBV7-2 to TRBJ2-4; D possibly corresponds to TRBD2 (6 bases). Trimming pared 5 bases from V and 0 bases from J, leaving 17 bases between. The CDR3 is 17 residues long. Germline-derived CDR1 and CDR2 are SGHTA and FQGNSA.

This clonotype was counted a few times. The CDR3: CASRKGGTRPNTGELFF. The DNA of the CDR3 is TGTGCCAGCAGAAAGGGAGGGACTAGACCGAACACCGGGGAGCTGTTTTTT. The genes are TRBV6-1 and TRBJ2-2, with 8 bases matching TRBD2. Germline values: CDR1 MNHNS, CDR2 SASEGT. With V trimmed by 6 bases and J by 0 bases, 9 bases remained unmatched. There are 17 residues in the CDR3.

The chain recombines TRBV20-1 with TRBJ2-3; D is uncertain. Germline values: CDR1 DFQATT, CDR2 SNEGSKA (reference sequence). The CDR3 covers 13 residues. V lost 3 bases to trimming and J lost 1 base, with 8 bases between them. Here the CDR3 DNA reads TGCAGTGCTAGGAACCGACGCACAGATACGCAGTATTTT. It encodes CSARNRRTDTQYF.

This rearrangement joins TRBV5-1 to TRBJ2-1; the match to TRBD1 covers 8 bases. Trimming removed 7 bases from V and 7 bases from J; junction bases left unmatched: 19. The CDR3 has 17 amino acids. The V gene's germline CDR1 is SGHRS and CDR2 YFSETQ. This CDR3 reads CASARPRSGQVMNEQFF. CDR3 DNA: TGCGCCAGCGCCCGGCCGAGGTCGGGACAGGTTATGAATGAGCAGTTCTTC.

The DNA of the CDR3 is TGCAGCGTTGAGGGGAGGAGGATGAACACTGAAGCTTTCTTT. Protein: CSVEGRRMNTEAFF. This sequence joins TRBV29-1 and TRBJ1-1; D gene unclear. Germline values: CDR1 SQVTM, CDR2 ANQGSEA. V was pared by 3 bases and J by 0 bases, with 11 bases between. The CDR3 totals 14 residues.

This clonotype has only a few counts. The CDR3 bases are TGTGCCAGCAGTTCCCCCGGCAGGGACTATGGCTACACCTTC. This sequence encodes CASSSPGRDYGYTF. The chain links TRBV12-3 or TRBV12-4 to TRBJ1-2; a weak D match, TRBD1 (5 bases). The V end was cut by 4 bases, the J end by 3 bases, with 12 bases between. This CDR3 has 14 residues.

This clonotype has a handful of counts. This chain uses TRBV20-1 with TRBJ2-7, with D tentatively TRBD1 (6 bases). The CDR3 is made up of 14 amino acids. Trimming pared 4 bases from V and 3 bases from J, leaving 16 bases between. The germline gives CDR1 DFQATT, CDR2 SNEGSKA (reference sequence). CDR3 sequence: CSATATGPVYEQYF. CDR3 coding DNA: TGCAGTGCTACAGCGACAGGCCCGGTCTACGAGCAGTACTTC.

The V call is TRBV20-1, the J call TRBJ1-1; the D gene is possibly TRBD1 (6 bases). Germline V lookup: CDR1 DFQATT, CDR2 SNEGSKA (reference sequence). V was clipped by 6 bases and J by 5 bases, with 19 bases between them. This CDR3 is 14 amino acids long. CDR3 region: CSARDLRGRTEAFF. The CDR3 DNA reads TGCAGTGCCCGCGACCTCAGGGGCCGAACTGAAGCTTTCTTT.

This clonotype was observed a few times. The V and J genes are TRBV10-3 and TRBJ1-5; a possible D gene is TRBD1 (5 bases). Trimming pared 11 bases from V and 3 bases from J, leaving 11 bases between. The CDR3 contains 12 residues. Germline V CDR1 and CDR2: ENHRY, SYGVKD. In DNA form, the CDR3 reads TGTGCCCTCGGGACGGTCAATCAGCCCCAGCATTTT. It translates to CALGTVNQPQHF.

This clonotype was found a few times. The V and J genes are TRBV10-3 and TRBJ1-5; 7 bases map to TRBD1. The CDR3 has 14 amino acids. V gave up 4 bases and J gave up 5 bases; unmatched junction bases: 5. Germline assignment: CDR1 ENHRY and CDR2 SYGVKD. CDR3 amino acids: CAISGDSPDQPQHF. Here the CDR3 DNA reads TGTGCCATCAGTGGGGACAGCCCGGATCAGCCCCAGCATTTT.

This clonotype came up a few times. The chain uses TRBV5-1 and TRBJ2-6; TRBD1 might be the D (5 bases). There are 16 residues in the CDR3. V dropped 7 bases and J dropped 0 bases, with 14 bases sitting between them. In germline, CDR1 is SGHRS, CDR2 YFSETQ. The CDR3 DNA follows: TGCGCCAGCGGCCGACAGCCGAGCTCTGGGGCCAACGTCCTGACTTTC. It translates to CASGRQPSSGANVLTF.